The 22 T cell receptor beta chains in this list originate from one sample, sequenced in a study of blood T cells in healthy people across ages. A sample-barcoded 5' primer and a J-beta primer mix were used in a second PCR of roughly 7 to 11 cycles. TCRdb reprocessed the 5' RACE reads with MiXCR, giving one entry per CDR3 protein. This sample yields around 800,000 distinct CDR3 sequences, of which around 50% are seen a single time; over 15% belongs to the top ten. Material for sequencing was blood. Every receptor here comes from a man aged 80 or over in good health.

This clonotype was observed a few times. The chain has TRBV5-1 and TRBJ1-6; D not resolved. Germline V gene sequence: CDR1 SGHRS, CDR2 YFSETQ. V lost 0 bases and J lost 8, with 6 bases in between. The CDR3 consists of 13 residues. The CDR3: CASSLANDSPLHF. The CDR3 bases are TGCGCCAGCAGCTTGGCCAATGATTCACCCCTCCACTTT.

A note on this clonotype: A much larger clone differs from this one at a single base, so this may be a read error. The rearrangement links TRBV6-1 to TRBJ1-5, with D possibly being TRBD1 (5 bases). Germline assignment: CDR1 MNHNS and CDR2 SASEGT. The CDR3 contains 13 residues. V was clipped by 3 bases and J by 4 bases, with 7 bases between them. The CDR3: CASSEWGNQPQHF. CDR3 coding DNA: TGTGCCAGCAGTGAGTGGGGGAATCAGCCCCAGCATTTT.

The chain joins TRBV29-1 to TRBJ2-1; D is unresolved. The DNA end favors TRBJ2-7, so the J call may be wrong. CDR1 SQVTM and CDR2 ANQGSEA come from the germline V gene. The CDR3 totals 14 residues. The CDR3 DNA reads TGCAGCGTTGCGGTGGGAAGCTCCTACAATGAGCAGTACTTC. Translating gives CSVAVGSSYNEQYF.

The rearrangement links TRBV25-1 to TRBJ2-3, with D possibly called TRBD1 or TRBD2 (5 bases each). The CDR3 length is 14 residues. V was cut by 7 bases and J by 2 bases, with 13 bases left in between. Germline CDR1 and CDR2: MGHDK and SYGVNS. This CDR3 is CASMGRRLTDTQYF. CDR3 in DNA: TGTGCCAGCATGGGACGGCGGCTCACAGATACGCAGTATTTT.

This chain joins TRBV10-3 and TRBJ2-3; D is possibly TRBD2 (6 bases). Germline assignment: CDR1 ENHRY and CDR2 SYGVKD. V shed 3 bases and J shed 2 bases, with 15 bases lying between them. The CDR3 is made up of 16 amino acids. The CDR3 region has the DNA TGTGCCATCAGTGAAAGGGGAGTAGCGGTCACAGATACGCAGTATTTT. It translates to CAISERGVAVTDTQYF.

The V and J genes are TRBV7-9 and TRBJ2-1; 9 bases agree with TRBD2. The CDR3 spans 15 residues. Germline V gene sequence: CDR1 SEHNR, CDR2 FQNEAQ (reference sequence). Trimming took 4 bases from V and 0 from J; bases not matched to a gene: 1. The CDR3 loop is CASSSREGSYNEQFF. The CDR3 DNA reads TGTGCCAGCAGCTCGCGGGAGGGCTCCTACAATGAGCAGTTCTTC.

The chain carries TRBV27 and TRBJ1-5; a possible D gene is TRBD1 (5 bases). CDR3 length: 14 amino acids. Trimming removed 4 bases from V and 5 bases from J, with 12 bases in between. Germline values: CDR1 MNHEY, CDR2 SMNVEV (reference sequence). CDR3 in DNA: TGTGCCAGCAGTTCCTTTTTAGGGGATCAGCCCCAGCATTTT. Translating gives CASSSFLGDQPQHF.

The chain carries TRBV5-1 and TRBJ2-4; 9 positions agree with TRBD1. The CDR3 runs to 13 residues. Germline CDR1 and CDR2: SGHRS and YFSETQ. The J segment lost 4 bases and the V segment lost 6 bases, leaving 2 bases of the junction unmatched. In nucleotides, the CDR3 is TGCGCCAGCAAAGGACAGGGGAAAAACATTCAGTACTTC. As protein: CASKGQGKNIQYF.

V is TRBV12-3 or TRBV12-4 and J is TRBJ2-1, with TRBD1 as a possible D gene (6 bases). The V end lost 3 bases, the J end lost 8 bases, and 11 bases lay between the germline ends. The CDR3 has 13 amino acids. CDR3 protein: CASSFAGDHEQFF. CDR3 nucleotide sequence: TGTGCCAGCAGTTTCGCAGGGGACCATGAGCAGTTCTTC.

A few counts support this clonotype. This chain links TRBV29-1 with TRBJ2-1; D uncertain. The CDR3 has 13 residues. Germline CDR1 is SQVTM and CDR2 is ANQGSEA. V lost 0 bases and J lost 3, with 6 bases in between. In DNA form, the CDR3 reads TGCAGCGTTGAAGATCTAGGCTACAATGAGCAGTTCTTC. Translated: CSVEDLGYNEQFF.

This CDR3 reads CSASTGTSVETQYF. CDR3 sequence (DNA): TGCAGTGCTAGCACCGGGACTAGTGTCGAGACCCAGTACTTC. This rearrangement joins TRBV20-1 to TRBJ2-5; TRBD2 aligns across 8 bases. Germline CDR1 reads DFQATT; CDR2 reads SNEGSKA (reference sequence). V gave up 3 bases and J gave up 5 bases; unmatched junction bases: 8. CDR3 length: 14 residues.

CDR3 in amino acids: CASRYLGGNEQYF. The CDR3 nucleotides read TGTGCCAGCAGATATCTGGGCGGGAATGAGCAGTACTTC. V and J are TRBV11-3 and TRBJ2-7; D is possibly TRBD2 (6 bases). The germline V gene encodes CDR1 SGHNT and CDR2 YENEEA. The CDR3 consists of 13 residues. V was cut by 6 bases and J by 7 bases, with 16 bases left in between.

The V gene is TRBV6-6, the J gene TRBJ1-1; 7 bases are shared with TRBD1. The CDR3 length is 13 residues. Germline-derived CDR1 and CDR2 are MNHNY and SVGAGI (reference sequence). Germline trimming cut 6 bases from V and 3 bases from J; bases unmatched to any gene: 4. The CDR3: CASSTGADTEAFF. The CDR3 nucleotides read TGTGCCAGCAGCACAGGGGCCGACACTGAAGCTTTCTTT.

This clonotype was counted between two and nine times. This chain connects TRBV29-1 to TRBJ2-3; either TRBD1 or TRBD2 may supply D (7 bases each). V lost 7 bases and J 8 bases, leaving 19 bases between the germline ends. The germline gives CDR1 SQVTM, CDR2 ANQGSEA. The CDR3 spans 13 residues. CDR3 region: CSGGTGEGGTQYF. CDR3 DNA: TGCAGCGGGGGTACAGGGGAGGGTGGTACGCAGTATTTT.

This clonotype was counted only a few times. The chain couples TRBV20-1 to TRBJ2-5, with 7 bases aligning to TRBD2. The junction had 10 bases not matched to a gene; V was cut back by 5 bases and J by 1 base. The CDR3 contains 15 residues. CDR1 is DFQATT and CDR2 is SNEGSKA in the germline V gene (reference sequence). CDR3 in DNA: TGCAGTGCTGCCCGGCGAGCGGGGTTCCAAGAGACCCAGTACTTC. This gives the protein CSAARRAGFQETQYF.

The chain combines TRBV20-1 with TRBJ2-1, with 9 bases matching TRBD2. V lost 1 base and J lost 6; bases outside the gene matches: 7. The CDR3 runs to 15 residues. Germline lookup yields CDR1 DFQATT and CDR2 SNEGSKA (reference sequence). Here the CDR3 reads CSARVPSGVSNEQFF. The CDR3 DNA is TGCAGTGCTAGAGTGCCTAGCGGGGTTTCCAATGAGCAGTTCTTC.

The chain combines TRBV7-2 with TRBJ2-1, with 8 bases that match TRBD2. Germline V CDR1 and CDR2: SGHTA, FQGNSA. V was pared by 5 bases and J by 2 bases, with 8 bases of the junction left unmatched. The CDR3 consists of 16 residues. CDR3 region: CASSTTSGGTYNEQFF. The DNA of the CDR3 is TGTGCCAGCAGCACTACTAGCGGAGGCACCTACAATGAGCAGTTCTTC.

The rearrangement joins TRBV5-5 to TRBJ1-4, with a possible D match to TRBD1 (5 bases). Germline V gene lookup returns CDR1 SGHKS and CDR2 YYEKEE (reference sequence). This CDR3 is built from 14 residues. The ends were cut back, 2 bases at V and 5 bases at J, with 10 bases in the middle. The chain's CDR3 is CASSFHSGNEKLFF. Here the CDR3 DNA reads TGTGCCAGCAGCTTCCACTCAGGGAATGAAAAACTGTTTTTT.

The chain is built from TRBV28 and TRBJ2-5; no clear D. CDR1 is MDHEN and CDR2 is SYDVKM in the germline V gene. The CDR3 has 10 amino acids. V lost 5 bases and J 6 bases, leaving 4 bases between the germline ends. This CDR3 reads CASSHQTQYF. CDR3 DNA sequence: TGTGCCAGCAGTCACCAGACCCAGTACTTC. Complete variable domain (other parts from reference TRBV28 and TRBJ2-5): DVKVTQSSRYLVKRTGEKVFLECVQDMDHENMFWYRQDPGLGLRLIYFSYDVKMKEKGDIPEGYSVSREKKERFSLILESASTNQTSMYLCASSHQTQYFGPGTRLLVL.

The chain carries TRBV7-2 and TRBJ1-1; D gene ambiguous. V was trimmed by 3 bases and J by 6 bases, leaving 17 bases between them. The CDR3 runs to 15 residues. Germline CDR1 SGHTA, CDR2 FQGNSA. In DNA, the CDR3 is TGTGCCAGCAGCTTGCGACCAGGCGGGGAGCCTGAAGCTTTCTTT. Translated: CASSLRPGGEPEAFF.

The rearrangement uses TRBV7-2 and TRBJ1-2; D unclear. The V and J ends lost 5 bases and 8 bases respectively, with 15 bases between them. Germline V gene data show CDR1 as SGHTA and CDR2 as FQGNSA. The CDR3 has 13 residues. In DNA, the CDR3 is TGTGCCAGCAGCCTGTTGACCGCTATCGGCTACACCTTC. It translates to CASSLLTAIGYTF.

The rearrangement joins TRBV5-1 to TRBJ2-1; D unclear. V lost 0 bases and J 7 bases, leaving 8 bases between the germline ends. In germline, CDR1 is SGHRS, CDR2 YFSETQ. The CDR3 sequence is 13 residues long. CDR3 sequence reads: CASSLVPENEQFF. CDR3 DNA sequence: TGCGCCAGCAGCTTGGTGCCGGAGAATGAGCAGTTCTTC.